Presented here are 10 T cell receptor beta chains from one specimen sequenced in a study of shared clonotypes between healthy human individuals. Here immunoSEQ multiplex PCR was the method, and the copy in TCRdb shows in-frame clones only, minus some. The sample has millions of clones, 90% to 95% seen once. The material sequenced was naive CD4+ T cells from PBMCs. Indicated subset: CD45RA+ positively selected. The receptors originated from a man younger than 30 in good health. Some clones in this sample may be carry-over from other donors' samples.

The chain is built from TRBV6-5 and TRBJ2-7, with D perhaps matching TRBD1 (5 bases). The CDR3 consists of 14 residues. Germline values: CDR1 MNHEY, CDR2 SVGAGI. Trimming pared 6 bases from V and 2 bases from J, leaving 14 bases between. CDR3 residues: CASRRTGPTYEQYF. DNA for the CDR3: TGTGCCAGCAGACGCACAGGCCCAACCTACGAGCAGTACTTC.

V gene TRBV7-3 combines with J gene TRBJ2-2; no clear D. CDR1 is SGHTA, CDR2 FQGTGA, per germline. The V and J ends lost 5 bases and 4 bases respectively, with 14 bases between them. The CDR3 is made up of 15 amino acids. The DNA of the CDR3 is TGTGCCAGCAGCCAAGCACCCAGGAGCACCGGGGAGCTGTTTTTT. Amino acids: CASSQAPRSTGELFF.

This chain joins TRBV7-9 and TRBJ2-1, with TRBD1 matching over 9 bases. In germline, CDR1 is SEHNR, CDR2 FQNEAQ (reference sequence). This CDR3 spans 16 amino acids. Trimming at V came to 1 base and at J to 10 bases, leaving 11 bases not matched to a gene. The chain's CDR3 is CASSLEARTGAREQFF. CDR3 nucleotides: TGTGCCAGCAGCTTAGAAGCGCGGACAGGGGCGCGGGAGCAGTTCTTC.

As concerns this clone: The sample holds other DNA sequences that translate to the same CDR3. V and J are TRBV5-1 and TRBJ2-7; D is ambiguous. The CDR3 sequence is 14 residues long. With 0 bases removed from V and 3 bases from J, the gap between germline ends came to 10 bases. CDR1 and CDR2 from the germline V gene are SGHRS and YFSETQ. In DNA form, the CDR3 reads TGCGCCAGCAGCTTGGGGATCCGGAGCTACGAGCAGTACTTC. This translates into CASSLGIRSYEQYF.

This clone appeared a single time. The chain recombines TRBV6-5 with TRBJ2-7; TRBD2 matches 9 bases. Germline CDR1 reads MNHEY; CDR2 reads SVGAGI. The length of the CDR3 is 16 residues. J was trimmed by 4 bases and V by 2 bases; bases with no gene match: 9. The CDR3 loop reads CASSYDGAGGAYEQYF. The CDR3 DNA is TGTGCCAGCAGTTACGACGGAGCGGGAGGAGCGTACGAGCAGTACTTC.

This chain's CDR3 is CASSLVGLADYNEQFF. As DNA, the CDR3 is TGTGCCAGCAGCTTAGTCGGACTAGCGGATTACAATGAGCAGTTCTTC. The rearrangement joins TRBV7-3 to TRBJ2-1; 10 nucleotides align to TRBD2. This CDR3 has 16 amino acids. Germline-derived CDR1 and CDR2 are SGHTA and FQGTGA. J gave up 4 bases and V 2 bases, and 5 bases lay outside the gene matches. Based on the CDR3 plus reference TRBV7-3 and TRBJ2-1, the full variable domain is GAGVSQTPSNKVTEKGKYVELRCDPISGHTALYWYRQSLGQGPEFLIYFQGTGAADDSGLPNDRFFAVRPEGSVSTLKIQRTERGDSAVYLCASSLVGLADYNEQFFGPGTRLTVL.

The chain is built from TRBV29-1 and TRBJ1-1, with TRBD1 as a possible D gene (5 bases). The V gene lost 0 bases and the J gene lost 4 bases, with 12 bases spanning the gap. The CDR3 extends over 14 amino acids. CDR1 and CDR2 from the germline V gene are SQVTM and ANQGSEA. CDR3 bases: TGCAGCGTTGAAGAACACAGGTTGGGCACTGAAGCTTTCTTT. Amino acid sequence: CSVEEHRLGTEAFF.

This CDR3 reads CASTTSGGEQFF. Here the CDR3 DNA reads TGTGCCAGCACTACTAGCGGGGGAGAGCAGTTCTTC. The V call is TRBV6-6, the J call TRBJ2-1, with 11 bases identical to TRBD2. Germline V gives CDR1 MNHNY, CDR2 SVGAGI (reference sequence). The CDR3 is made up of 12 amino acids. The V and J ends lost 7 bases and 10 bases, in that order; junction bases with no gene match: 3.

DNA for the CDR3: TGTGCCAGCAGTGCCTGGGGGGGGCGTGATGAAGCTTTCTTT. It encodes CASSAWGGRDEAFF. The genes are TRBV28 and TRBJ1-1, with TRBD1 as a possible D gene (6 bases). The length of the CDR3 is 14 residues. Germline V lookup: CDR1 MDHEN, CDR2 SYDVKM. Deletions cut 5 bases from V and 7 bases from J, with 17 bases between.

This chain's CDR3 is CASSLQDRPQETQYF. Written as DNA, the CDR3 is TGTGCCAGCAGTTTACAGGACAGGCCCCAAGAGACCCAGTACTTC. The gene calls are TRBV28 and TRBJ2-5; 7 bases are a match to TRBD1. Germline V gene data show CDR1 as MDHEN and CDR2 as SYDVKM. The CDR3 is 15 residues long. Trimming removed 2 bases from V and 1 base from J; junction bases left unmatched: 4.